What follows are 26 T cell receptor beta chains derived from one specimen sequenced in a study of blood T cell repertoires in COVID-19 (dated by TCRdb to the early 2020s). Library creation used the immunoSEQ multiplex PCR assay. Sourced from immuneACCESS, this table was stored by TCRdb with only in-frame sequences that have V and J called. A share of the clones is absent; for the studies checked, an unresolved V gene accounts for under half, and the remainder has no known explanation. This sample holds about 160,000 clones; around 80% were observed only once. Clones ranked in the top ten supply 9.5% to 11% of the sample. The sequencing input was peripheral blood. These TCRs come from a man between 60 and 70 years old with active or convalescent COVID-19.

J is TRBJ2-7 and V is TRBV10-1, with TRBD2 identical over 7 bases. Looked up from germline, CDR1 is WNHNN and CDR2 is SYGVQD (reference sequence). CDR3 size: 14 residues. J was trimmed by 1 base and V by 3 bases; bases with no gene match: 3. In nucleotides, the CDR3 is TGCGCCAGCAGTGAATCGGGGGGATCCTACGAGCAGTACTTC. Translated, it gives CASSESGGSYEQYF.

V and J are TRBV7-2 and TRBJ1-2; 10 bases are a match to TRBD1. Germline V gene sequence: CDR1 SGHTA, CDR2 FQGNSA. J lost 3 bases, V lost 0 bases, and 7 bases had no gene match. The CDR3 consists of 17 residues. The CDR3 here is CASSLAGTGALYYGYTF. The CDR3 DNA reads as TGTGCCAGCAGCTTAGCAGGGACAGGGGCGCTATACTATGGCTACACCTTC.

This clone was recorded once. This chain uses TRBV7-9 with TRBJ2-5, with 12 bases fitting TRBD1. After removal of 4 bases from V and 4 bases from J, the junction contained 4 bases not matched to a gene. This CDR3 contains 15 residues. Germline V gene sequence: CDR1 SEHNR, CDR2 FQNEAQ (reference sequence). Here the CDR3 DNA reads TGTGCCAGCAGCTCACCGGGACAGGGGGCAGAGACCCAGTACTTC. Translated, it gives CASSSPGQGAETQYF. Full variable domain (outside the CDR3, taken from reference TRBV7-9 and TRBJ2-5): DTGVSQNPRHKITKRGQNVTFRCDPISEHNRLYWYRQTLGQGPEFLTYFQNEAQLEKSRLLSDRFSAERPKGSFSTLEIQRTEQGDSAMYLCASSSPGQGAETQYFGPGTRLLVL.

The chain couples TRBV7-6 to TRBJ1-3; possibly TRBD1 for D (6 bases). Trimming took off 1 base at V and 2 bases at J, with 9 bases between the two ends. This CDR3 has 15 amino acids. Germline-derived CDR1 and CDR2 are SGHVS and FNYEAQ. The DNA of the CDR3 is TGTGCCAGCAGCTTAGTACGGACAGCTGGAAACACCATATATTTT. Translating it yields CASSLVRTAGNTIYF.

CDR3 amino acids: CASSFPLYEQFF. The CDR3 region has the DNA TGTGCCAGCAGTTTCCCCCTCTATGAGCAGTTCTTC. This rearrangement joins TRBV12-3 or TRBV12-4 to TRBJ2-1; D unclear. V lost 3 bases, J lost 8 bases, and 8 bases lay in between. This CDR3 is built from 12 residues.

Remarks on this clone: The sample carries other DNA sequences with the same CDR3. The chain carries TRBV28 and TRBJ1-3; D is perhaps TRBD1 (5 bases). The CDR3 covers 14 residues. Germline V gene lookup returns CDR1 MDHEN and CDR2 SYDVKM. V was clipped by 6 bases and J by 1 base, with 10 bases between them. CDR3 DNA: TGTGCCAGCAGCCCCGGGGGGTCTGGAAACACCATATATTTT. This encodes CASSPGGSGNTIYF.

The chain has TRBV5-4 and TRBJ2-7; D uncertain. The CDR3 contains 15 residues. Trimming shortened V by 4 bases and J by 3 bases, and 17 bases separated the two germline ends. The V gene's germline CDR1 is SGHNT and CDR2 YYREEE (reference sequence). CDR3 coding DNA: TGTGCCAGCAGCAGATATCATTCACAGAGCTACGAGCAGTACTTC. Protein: CASSRYHSQSYEQYF. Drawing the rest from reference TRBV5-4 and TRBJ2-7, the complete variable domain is ETGVTQSPTHLIKTRGQQVTLRCSSQSGHNTVSWYQQALGQGPQFIFQYYREEENGRGNFPPRFSGLQFPNYSSELNVNALELDDSALYLCASSRYHSQSYEQYFGPGTRLTVT.

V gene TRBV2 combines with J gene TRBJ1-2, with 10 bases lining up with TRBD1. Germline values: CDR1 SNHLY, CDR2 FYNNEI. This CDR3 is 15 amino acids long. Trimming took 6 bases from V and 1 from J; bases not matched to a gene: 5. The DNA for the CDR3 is TGTGCCAGCAGACCCGGGACAGGGGATAACTATGGCTACACCTTC. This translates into CASRPGTGDNYGYTF.

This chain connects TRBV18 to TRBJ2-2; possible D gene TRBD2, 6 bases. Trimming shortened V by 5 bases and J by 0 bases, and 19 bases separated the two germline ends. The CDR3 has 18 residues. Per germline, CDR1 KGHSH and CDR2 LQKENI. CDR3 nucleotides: TGTGCCAGCTCAAACCGGGACTTAGGTCTAGCGAACACCGGGGAGCTGTTTTTT. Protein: CASSNRDLGLANTGELFF.

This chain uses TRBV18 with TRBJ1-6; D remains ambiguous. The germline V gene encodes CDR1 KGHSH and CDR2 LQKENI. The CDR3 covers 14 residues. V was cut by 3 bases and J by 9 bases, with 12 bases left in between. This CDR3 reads CASSPSRGGSPLHF. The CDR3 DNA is TGTGCCAGCTCACCTTCCCGGGGTGGTTCACCCCTCCACTTT.

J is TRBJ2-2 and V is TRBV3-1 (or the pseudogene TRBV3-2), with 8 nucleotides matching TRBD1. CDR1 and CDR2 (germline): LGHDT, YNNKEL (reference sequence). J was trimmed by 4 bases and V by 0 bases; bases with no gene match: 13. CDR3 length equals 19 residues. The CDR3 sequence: CASSQEAGGVFFPTGELFF. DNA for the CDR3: TGTGCCAGCAGCCAAGAGGCAGGGGGCGTTTTTTTCCCCACCGGGGAGCTGTTTTTT.

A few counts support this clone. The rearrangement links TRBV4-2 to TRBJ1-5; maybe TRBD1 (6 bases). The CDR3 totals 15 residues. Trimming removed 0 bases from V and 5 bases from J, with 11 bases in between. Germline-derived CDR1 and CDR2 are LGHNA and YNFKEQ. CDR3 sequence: CASSQEWDTHQPQHF. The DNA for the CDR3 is TGTGCCAGCAGCCAAGAATGGGACACTCATCAGCCCCAGCATTTT.

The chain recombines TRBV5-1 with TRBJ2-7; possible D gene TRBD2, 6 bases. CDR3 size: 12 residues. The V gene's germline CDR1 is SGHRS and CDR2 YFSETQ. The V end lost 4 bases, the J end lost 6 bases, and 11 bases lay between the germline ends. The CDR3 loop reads CASSIAEGEQYF. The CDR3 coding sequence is TGCGCCAGCAGCATAGCGGAGGGCGAGCAGTACTTC.

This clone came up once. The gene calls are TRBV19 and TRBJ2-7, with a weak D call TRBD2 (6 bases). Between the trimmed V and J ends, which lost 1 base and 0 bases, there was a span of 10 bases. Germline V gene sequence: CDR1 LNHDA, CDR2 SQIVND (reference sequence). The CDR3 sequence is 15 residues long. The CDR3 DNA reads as TGTGCCAGTAGTATAGGCGGGGCAGGCTCCTACGAGCAGTACTTC. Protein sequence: CASSIGGAGSYEQYF.

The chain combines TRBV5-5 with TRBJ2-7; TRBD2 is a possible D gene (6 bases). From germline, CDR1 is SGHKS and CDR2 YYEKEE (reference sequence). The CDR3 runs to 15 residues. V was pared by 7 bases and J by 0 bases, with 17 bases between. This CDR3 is CASESRAGSSYEQYF. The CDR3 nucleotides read TGTGCCAGCGAGTCCCGCGCGGGGAGCTCCTACGAGCAGTACTTC.

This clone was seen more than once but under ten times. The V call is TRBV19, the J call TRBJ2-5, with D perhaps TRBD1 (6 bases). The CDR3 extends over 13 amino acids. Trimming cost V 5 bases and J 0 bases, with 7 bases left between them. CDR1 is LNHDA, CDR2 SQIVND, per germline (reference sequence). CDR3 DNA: TGTGCCAGTAGTGGACAGTACCAAGAGACCCAGTACTTC. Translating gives CASSGQYQETQYF.

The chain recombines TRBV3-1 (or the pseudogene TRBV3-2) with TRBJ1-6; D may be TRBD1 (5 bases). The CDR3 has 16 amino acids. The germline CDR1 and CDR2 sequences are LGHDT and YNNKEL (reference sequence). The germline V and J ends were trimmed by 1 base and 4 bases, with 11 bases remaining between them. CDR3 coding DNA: TGTGCCAGCAGCCAAGTTGGGGGGGAATATAATTCACCCCTCCACTTT. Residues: CASSQVGGEYNSPLHF.

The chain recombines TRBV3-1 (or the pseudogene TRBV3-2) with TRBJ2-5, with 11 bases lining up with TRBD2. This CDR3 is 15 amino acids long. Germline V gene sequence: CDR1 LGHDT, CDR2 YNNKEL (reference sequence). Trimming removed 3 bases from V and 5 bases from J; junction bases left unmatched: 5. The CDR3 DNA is TGTGCCAGCAGCCAGCTAGCGGGGGGAGGGGAGACCCAGTACTTC. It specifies CASSQLAGGGETQYF.

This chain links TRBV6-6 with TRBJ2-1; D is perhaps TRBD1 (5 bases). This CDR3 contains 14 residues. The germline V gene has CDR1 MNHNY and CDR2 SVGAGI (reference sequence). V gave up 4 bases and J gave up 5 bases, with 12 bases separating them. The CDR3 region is CASSSRGSDNEQFF. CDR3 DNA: TGTGCCAGCAGTTCAAGGGGCAGCGACAATGAGCAGTTCTTC.

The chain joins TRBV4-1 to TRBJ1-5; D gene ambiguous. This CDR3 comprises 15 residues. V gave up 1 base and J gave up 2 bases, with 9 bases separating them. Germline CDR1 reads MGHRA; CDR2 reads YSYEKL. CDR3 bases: TGCGCCAGCAGCCAAGCCATGCGTGGCAATCAGCCCCAGCATTTT. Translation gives CASSQAMRGNQPQHF.

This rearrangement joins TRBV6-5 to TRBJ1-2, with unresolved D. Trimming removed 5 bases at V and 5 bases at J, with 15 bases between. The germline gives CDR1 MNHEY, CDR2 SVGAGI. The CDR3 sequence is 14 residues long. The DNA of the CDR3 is TGTGCCAGCAGTCAGACTCTTGGGAGTTATGGCTACACCTTC. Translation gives CASSQTLGSYGYTF.

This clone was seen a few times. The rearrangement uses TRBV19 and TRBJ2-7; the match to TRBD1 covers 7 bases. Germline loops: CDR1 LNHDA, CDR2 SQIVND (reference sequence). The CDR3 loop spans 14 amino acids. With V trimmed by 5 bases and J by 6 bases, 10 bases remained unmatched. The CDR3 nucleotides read TGTGCCAGTAGTCCAATCCCGACAGGGCTCGAGCAGTACTTC. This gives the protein CASSPIPTGLEQYF.

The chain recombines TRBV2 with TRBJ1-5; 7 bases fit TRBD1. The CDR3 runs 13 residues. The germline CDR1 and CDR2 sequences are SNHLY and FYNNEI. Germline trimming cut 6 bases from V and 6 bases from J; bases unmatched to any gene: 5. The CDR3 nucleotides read TGTGCCAGCAGGACAGGGTTGGGTCAGCCCCAGCATTTT. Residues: CASRTGLGQPQHF. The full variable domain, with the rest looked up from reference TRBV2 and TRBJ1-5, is EPEVTQTPSHQVTQMGQEVILRCVPISNHLYFYWYRQILGQKVEFLVSFYNNEISEKSEIFDDQFSVERPDGSNFTLKIRSTKLEDSAMYFCASRTGLGQPQHFGDGTRLSIL.

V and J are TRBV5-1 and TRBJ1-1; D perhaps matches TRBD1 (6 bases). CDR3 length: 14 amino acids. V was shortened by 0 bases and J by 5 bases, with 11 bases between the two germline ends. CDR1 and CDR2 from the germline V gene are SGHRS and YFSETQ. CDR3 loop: CASSLVGRGTEAFF. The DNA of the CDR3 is TGCGCCAGCAGCTTGGTTGGCAGGGGTACTGAAGCTTTCTTT.

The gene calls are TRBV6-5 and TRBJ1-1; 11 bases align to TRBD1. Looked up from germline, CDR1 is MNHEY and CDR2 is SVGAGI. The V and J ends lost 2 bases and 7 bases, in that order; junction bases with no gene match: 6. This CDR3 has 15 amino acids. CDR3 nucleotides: TGTGCCAGCAGTTACCTGGACAGGGGGCAGGGTGAAGCTTTCTTT. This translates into CASSYLDRGQGEAFF.

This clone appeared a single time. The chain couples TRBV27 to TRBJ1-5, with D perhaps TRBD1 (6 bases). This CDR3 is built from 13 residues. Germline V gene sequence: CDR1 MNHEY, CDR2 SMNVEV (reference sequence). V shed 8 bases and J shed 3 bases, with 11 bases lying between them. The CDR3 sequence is CASARTANQPQHF. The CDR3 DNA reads TGTGCCAGCGCTCGGACAGCCAATCAGCCCCAGCATTTT.